The clone carrying this T cell receptor beta chain occurred a few times. The data are from a study of T-cell reconstitution after alpha-beta-depleted transplantation in children. The length of the CDR3 is 13 residues. With 7 bases removed from V and 2 bases from J, the gap between germline ends came to 8 bases. The library targeted TCRbeta and was prepared with unique molecular identifiers. TCRdb reanalysed the PCR reads using MiXCR and keeps one entry per CDR3 protein. Of around 410,000 distinct CDR3 sequences detected, 11% appear once; the ten largest clones hold roughly 6%. This clonotype originated in a human donor who donated a stem cell graft to a child with acute myeloid leukemia. This specimen consisted of PBMCs from the stem cell graft donor, obtained from the stem cell graft. The gene calls are TRBV12-3 or TRBV12-4 and TRBJ1-4, with D possibly being TRBD1 (5 bases). CDR3 sequence reads: CASTGTTNEKLFF. As DNA, the CDR3 is TGTGCCAGCACAGGGACCACTAATGAAAAACTGTTTTTT.